This TCR beta chain was profiled in a study of CD8+CD57+ T cells in acquired aplastic anemia (dated by TCRdb to 2017 to 2018). The study in broad terms: DNA extracted from sorted CD4+ and CD8+ cells had a mean of about 3.2 ug, with a range of about 0.18 to 27.4 ug. A CD8+CD57+ expansion meant a frequency higher than the mean frequency seen in healthy subjects. The paper as a whole reports these results and caveats: CD8+ Simpson's diversity did not differ significantly between patients and healthy controls (P=0.060). Roughly 29 CD8+ CDR3 sequences were shared between patients and controls but appeared highly expressed in patients and within their immunodominant clones.

With respect to this clonotype: Its cognate antigen has yet to be identified. Per-base qualities were not stored, and no clone one base away is much larger.

TCR beta VDJ combination and CDR3 sequence profiling used genomic DNA as the template. An Illumina HiSeq 2000 was used for TCR repertoire sequencing. In the paper's pipeline: TRBV/TRBJ rearrangement plots, CDR3 size and DJ length profiles, and Simpson's diversity index were used to evaluate the repertoires. Whichever DNA sequence was most abundant in the deep sequencing data was defined as the immunodominant clone. CDR3 amino acid sequences were screened for sharing across subjects and were compared with published repertoires and the VDJdb database. The raw public data were reprocessed by TCRdb itself: fastp quality trimming at Q25, MiXCR clonotype calling, in-frame beta chains only. Each record represents a unique CDR3 protein, reported with the most common genes and DNA among its rows. TCRdb's processing, not the authors', yielded these V and J calls. The sample has roughly 500,000 distinct CDR3 sequences on record, around 30% of them singletons. About 0.8% of the sample is held by the ten biggest clonotypes.

Flow cytometry had shown CD8+CD57+ cell expansion in the patients selected for sequencing. Every patient had severe acquired aplastic anemia, diagnosed using the International Study of Aplastic Anemia and Agranulocytosis and Camitta criteria. No patient had received any therapy when blood was sampled. The study deep-sequenced TCR repertoires of sorted CD4+ and CD8+ blood T cells from severe aplastic anemia patients and healthy subjects. In the USA, patient enrollment took place under clinicaltrials.gov protocols 00001620, 01623167, 00001397, 00071045, 00081523 and 00961064. Ficoll-Paque density gradient centrifugation was used to isolate peripheral blood mononuclear cells. CD4+ and CD8+ T cells were sorted by FACS or magnetic beads before DNA extraction. CDR1 and CDR2 were assigned from the germline V gene (reference sequence) as GTSNPN and SVGIG. Relative to germline, V is 2 bases shorter and J is 6 bases shorter, with 14 bases between their ends. The CDR3 goes from the cysteine to the phenylalanine over 14 residues. The entry retains the CDR3 DNA only, 42 bases that are in frame from base 1.

The TCR comes from a human donor with aplastic anemia. In this chain, TRBV30 is recombined with TRBJ1-5; the D gene is unclear. The sequencing sample was made of sorted CD4+, CD8+, or CD8+CD57+ T cells (not recorded which) from PBMCs. The CDR3 corresponds to CAWSLPGYLQPQHF. In nucleotide form, the sequence is TGTGCCTGGAGTCTACCAGGCTATCTTCAGCCCCAGCATTTT.